A few counts support the clone carrying this TCR beta chain. Its specificity is not known. Sorted populations were all over 95% pure. These data come from a study of beta chain features in type 1 diabetes. Study details: Over all samples combined, over 85 million sorted cells were examined. General observations from the study: Naive, central memory and Treg TCRB repertoires seemed to resemble each other more closely in patients than they did in healthy donors.

TCRB transcripts that were expressed got sequenced, as all of the isolated RNA had been reverse transcribed. Profiled with immunoSEQ multiplex PCR; TCRdb holds only in-frame clones, not every one. The sample contains a few hundred thousand clones, about 20% of which appear only once. CDR1 and CDR2 (germline): SEHNR, FQNEAQ (reference sequence). The V end lost 4 bases, the J end lost 9 bases, and 19 bases lay between the germline ends. This CDR3 is built from 16 residues. Sequencing was carried out using naive CD4+ T cells from blood. The chain links TRBV7-9 to TRBJ1-6; D is possibly TRBD1 (5 bases). The clonotype comes from a woman in her late teens or twenties in good health. The CDR3 reads CASSSRQGTFVSPLHF. The CDR3, as DNA: TGTGCCAGCAGCTCCCGGCAGGGAACTTTTGTTTCACCCCTCCACTTT.